This is a list of T cell receptor beta chains from one sample in a study of blood T cell repertoires in COVID-19. The assay was immunoSEQ multiplex PCR, and TCRdb's table has in-frame clones only and misses some. There are 200,000 to 250,000 clones in the sample; roughly 84% occur only once, and just under 20% lies in the top ten. Sequenced material: peripheral blood. The receptors were gathered from a man aged 25 to 40 with active or convalescent COVID-19. Both conserved end residues are part of each CDR3. The order of the fields is CDR3 DNA, CDR3 protein, clone size, V gene, J gene, D gene. The D gene is left open where the match is weak. Clone size appears in some rows only: once, few, many, or a class for an expanded clone.

CDR3 DNA: TGTGCCAGCAGCCCGCGGGGCCGGGGCGTCGGCAATGAGCAGTTCTTC
CDR3 protein: CASSPRGRGVGNEQFF
clone size: -
V gene: TRBV7-9
J gene: TRBJ2-1
D gene: -

CDR3 DNA: TGTGCCAGTAGTATAGATCGCAGGCCGGGGGGCTACACCTTC
CDR3 protein: CASSIDRRPGGYTF
clone size: -
V gene: TRBV19
J gene: TRBJ1-2
D gene: -

CDR3 DNA: TGTGCCAGCAGTGATCGGGGGACGCAGTACGAGCAGTACTTC
CDR3 protein: CASSDRGTQYEQYF
clone size: -
V gene: TRBV6-1
J gene: TRBJ2-7
D gene: -

CDR3 DNA: TGCGCCAGCAGCTTGGAGGGACTCACTAACTATGGCTACACCTTC
CDR3 protein: CASSLEGLTNYGYTF
clone size: -
V gene: TRBV5-1
J gene: TRBJ1-2
D gene: -

CDR3 DNA: TGTGCCAGCAGTTCCAGATTGGATACGCAGTATTTT
CDR3 protein: CASSSRLDTQYF
clone size: -
V gene: TRBV7-2
J gene: TRBJ2-3
D gene: -

CDR3 DNA: TGTGCCATCAGTGAACTGATATATGGCTACACCTTC
CDR3 protein: CAISELIYGYTF
clone size: -
V gene: TRBV10-3
J gene: TRBJ1-2
D gene: -

CDR3 DNA: TGCGCCAGCAGCTTACTGGGACAGGGGGGTGGAGAGACCCAGTACTTC
CDR3 protein: CASSLLGQGGGETQYF
clone size: -
V gene: TRBV5-1
J gene: TRBJ2-5
D gene: TRBD1

CDR3 DNA: TGTGCCAGCAGTGGCCAGGGGGCGGGGGAGCAGTACTTC
CDR3 protein: CASSGQGAGEQYF
clone size: -
V gene: TRBV2
J gene: TRBJ2-7
D gene: TRBD1

CDR3 DNA: TGTGCCACCAGTGATAGGGGACAGGGTTTCGACGAGCAGTACTTC
CDR3 protein: CATSDRGQGFDEQYF
clone size: once
V gene: TRBV24-1
J gene: TRBJ2-7
D gene: TRBD1

CDR3 DNA: TGTGCCAGTAGTGCCCGGCGGGGGGGCGGTCAGCCCCAGCATTTT
CDR3 protein: CASSARRGGGQPQHF
clone size: -
V gene: TRBV19
J gene: TRBJ1-5
D gene: -

CDR3 DNA: TGTGCCAGCAGCCGGGGGGACTCTCCTACTGGTGGCTACACCTTC
CDR3 protein: CASSRGDSPTGGYTF
clone size: once
V gene: TRBV5-4
J gene: TRBJ1-2
D gene: -

CDR3 DNA: TGTGCCAGCAGGTCCCCAGGCACGATCCAAGAGACCCAGTACTTC
CDR3 protein: CASRSPGTIQETQYF
clone size: -
V gene: TRBV11-2
J gene: TRBJ2-5
D gene: -

CDR3 DNA: TGTGCCAGCAGTGGGGACAGGGGTCCTGAAGCTTTCTTT
CDR3 protein: CASSGDRGPEAFF
clone size: few
V gene: TRBV2
J gene: TRBJ1-1
D gene: TRBD1

CDR3 DNA: TGTGCCAGCAGTTACTCGGACGGGGGGGGAGGCGAGCAGTACTTC
CDR3 protein: CASSYSDGGGGEQYF
clone size: -
V gene: TRBV6-6
J gene: TRBJ2-7
D gene: TRBD2

CDR3 DNA: TGTGCCAGCAAATTGAGGACAGGGCACTCCTACGAGCAGTACTTC
CDR3 protein: CASKLRTGHSYEQYF
clone size: -
V gene: TRBV6-5
J gene: TRBJ2-7
D gene: TRBD1

CDR3 DNA: TGTGCCAGCAGCTCCCCGGGTGGCCAAGAGACCCAGTACTTC
CDR3 protein: CASSSPGGQETQYF
clone size: many
V gene: TRBV7-9
J gene: TRBJ2-5
D gene: -

CDR3 DNA: TGTGCCAGCAGTGTCGACTCTGGGACTAGCGGGGATGATACGCAGTATTTT
CDR3 protein: CASSVDSGTSGDDTQYF
clone size: -
V gene: TRBV6-4
J gene: TRBJ2-3
D gene: TRBD2

CDR3 DNA: TGTGCCAGCAGCCCCCGGGGGGGCACAGATACGCAGTATTTT
CDR3 protein: CASSPRGGTDTQYF
clone size: -
V gene: TRBV5-6
J gene: TRBJ2-3
D gene: TRBD2

CDR3 DNA: TGTGCCAGCAGCCAAGTTGACAGAAACTATGGCTACACCTTC
CDR3 protein: CASSQVDRNYGYTF
clone size: -
V gene: TRBV14
J gene: TRBJ1-2
D gene: -

CDR3 DNA: TGTGCCAGCAGTTCCCGGACAGGGCCTTTCTATGGCTACACCTTC
CDR3 protein: CASSSRTGPFYGYTF
clone size: -
V gene: TRBV27
J gene: TRBJ1-2
D gene: TRBD1

CDR3 DNA: TGTGCCAGCGGTCTCAGGAGGGATGAGCAGTTCTTC
CDR3 protein: CASGLRRDEQFF
clone size: -
V gene: TRBV2
J gene: TRBJ2-1
D gene: -

CDR3 DNA: TGTGCCAGCAGCGTGCCGGGACTAGCGGGAGAAGTGGCGTACTTC
CDR3 protein: CASSVPGLAGEVAYF
clone size: -
V gene: TRBV5-6
J gene: TRBJ2-7
D gene: TRBD2

CDR3 DNA: TGTGCCAGCGGGGGACAGGCAAATGAAAAACTGTTTTTT
CDR3 protein: CASGGQANEKLFF
clone size: -
V gene: TRBV2
J gene: TRBJ1-4
D gene: TRBD1

CDR3 DNA: TGTGCCAGCAGTGACGGGACAGCCTACTATGAAAAACTGTTTTTT
CDR3 protein: CASSDGTAYYEKLFF
clone size: -
V gene: TRBV6-1
J gene: TRBJ1-4
D gene: TRBD1

CDR3 DNA: TGTGCCAGCATCAACCTCGGGGTGAACACTGAAGCTTTCTTT
CDR3 protein: CASINLGVNTEAFF
clone size: -
V gene: TRBV7-2
J gene: TRBJ1-1
D gene: -

CDR3 DNA: TGTGCCAGCAGCATGAACAGGTTGAACACTGAAGCTTTCTTT
CDR3 protein: CASSMNRLNTEAFF
clone size: -
V gene: TRBV6-7
J gene: TRBJ1-1
D gene: -

CDR3 DNA: TGTGCCTGGAGTGTAAGAGGGTTATCCACAGATACGCAGTATTTT
CDR3 protein: CAWSVRGLSTDTQYF
clone size: -
V gene: TRBV30
J gene: TRBJ2-3
D gene: -

CDR3 DNA: TGCAGCGTTGTGGTTCCTTTTCCTCGGGAGCAGTTCTTC
CDR3 protein: CSVVVPFPREQFF
clone size: -
V gene: TRBV29-1
J gene: TRBJ2-1
D gene: -

CDR3 DNA: TGTGCCAGCGCCAGGGGGTGGGACGGAAACACCATATATTTT
CDR3 protein: CASARGWDGNTIYF
clone size: once
V gene: TRBV9
J gene: TRBJ1-3
D gene: TRBD1

CDR3 DNA: TGTGCCAGCAGTCCGGCACTAGTGGGGAGCTCCTATAATTCACCCCTCCACTTT
CDR3 protein: CASSPALVGSSYNSPLHF
clone size: -
V gene: TRBV28
J gene: TRBJ1-6
D gene: -

CDR3 DNA: TGTGCCAGCAGACTAGCGGGACCCCTCTCCTACAATGAGCAGTTCTTC
CDR3 protein: CASRLAGPLSYNEQFF
clone size: -
V gene: TRBV28
J gene: TRBJ2-1
D gene: TRBD2

CDR3 DNA: TGTGCCAGCGTTGTCGCAGATACGCAGTATTTT
CDR3 protein: CASVVADTQYF
clone size: -
V gene: TRBV5-4
J gene: TRBJ2-3
D gene: -

CDR3 DNA: TGTGCCAGCAGCCAAGGGCAGGTCCCCACAGATACGCAGTATTTT
CDR3 protein: CASSQGQVPTDTQYF
clone size: -
V gene: TRBV3-1/TRBV3-2
J gene: TRBJ2-3
D gene: -

CDR3 DNA: TGTGCCAGCAGCTCTAGGGCGGGGGGGTCGCGAGCTTTCTTT
CDR3 protein: CASSSRAGGSRAFF
clone size: once
V gene: TRBV7-9
J gene: TRBJ1-1
D gene: -

CDR3 DNA: TGTGCCAGCAGTTACAAGCCCTACAGCTACGAGCAGTACTTC
CDR3 protein: CASSYKPYSYEQYF
clone size: -
V gene: TRBV6-2/TRBV6-3
J gene: TRBJ2-7
D gene: -

CDR3 DNA: TGTGCCAGCAACCCCAGGGGCGTCTCCAATGAGCAGTTCTTC
CDR3 protein: CASNPRGVSNEQFF
clone size: -
V gene: TRBV2
J gene: TRBJ2-1
D gene: -

CDR3 DNA: TGTGCCAGCAGCAAGGGTAGACTAGCGGGAGGTTGGGAGACCCAGTACTTC
CDR3 protein: CASSKGRLAGGWETQYF
clone size: -
V gene: TRBV21-1
J gene: TRBJ2-5
D gene: -

CDR3 DNA: TGTGCCAGCAGTTTTAAGCATGAGCAGTTCTTC
CDR3 protein: CASSFKHEQFF
clone size: -
V gene: TRBV12-3/TRBV12-4
J gene: TRBJ2-1
D gene: -

CDR3 DNA: TGTGCCAGCAGCCCTCGGGGTAGCGGTCCCCAAGAGACCCAGTACTTC
CDR3 protein: CASSPRGSGPQETQYF
clone size: -
V gene: TRBV7-6
J gene: TRBJ2-5
D gene: -

CDR3 DNA: TGTGCCACCGCCGCTAGAGAACCTCCTAATACGCAGTATTTT
CDR3 protein: CATAAREPPNTQYF
clone size: -
V gene: TRBV6-5
J gene: TRBJ2-3
D gene: -

CDR3 DNA: TGTGCCAGCAGTTTACCCCCCTCAGGGTATGGCTACACCTTC
CDR3 protein: CASSLPPSGYGYTF
clone size: -
V gene: TRBV28
J gene: TRBJ1-2
D gene: -

CDR3 DNA: TGTGCCAGCAGTCCCACCAGGGAGCCCCAGCATTTT
CDR3 protein: CASSPTREPQHF
clone size: -
V gene: TRBV6-1
J gene: TRBJ1-5
D gene: -

CDR3 DNA: TGTGCCAGCTCACCACCCGGCAGGGGCGTCTCACCCCTCCACTTT
CDR3 protein: CASSPPGRGVSPLHF
clone size: -
V gene: TRBV18
J gene: TRBJ1-6
D gene: -

CDR3 DNA: TGTGCCAGCAGTTACGTCGGGAGGAACACCGGGGAGCTGTTTTTT
CDR3 protein: CASSYVGRNTGELFF
clone size: -
V gene: TRBV6-2/TRBV6-3
J gene: TRBJ2-2
D gene: -

CDR3 DNA: TGTGCCAGTAGTGGGCCCTCAGGGGGTTACGAGCAGTACTTC
CDR3 protein: CASSGPSGGYEQYF
clone size: -
V gene: TRBV19
J gene: TRBJ2-7
D gene: TRBD1

CDR3 DNA: TGTGCCAGCAGGGGGGGGCCTCTGAACACTGAAGCTTTCTTT
CDR3 protein: CASRGGPLNTEAFF
clone size: -
V gene: TRBV7-2
J gene: TRBJ1-1
D gene: -

CDR3 DNA: TGTGCCACCAGCAGAGATCCGACAGGGATCGAGACCCAGTACTTC
CDR3 protein: CATSRDPTGIETQYF
clone size: once
V gene: TRBV15
J gene: TRBJ2-5
D gene: TRBD1

CDR3 DNA: TGCGCCAGCAGCCATGGGAGTAATGAAAAACTGTTTTTT
CDR3 protein: CASSHGSNEKLFF
clone size: -
V gene: TRBV4-1
J gene: TRBJ1-4
D gene: -

CDR3 DNA: TGTGCCTGGAGTGAGGAGGCGGGGACTAATGAAAAACTGTTTTTT
CDR3 protein: CAWSEEAGTNEKLFF
clone size: -
V gene: TRBV30
J gene: TRBJ1-4
D gene: -

CDR3 DNA: TGTGCCAGCAGTTCAGCAGGGCTTTCTGGAAACACCATATATTTT
CDR3 protein: CASSSAGLSGNTIYF
clone size: -
V gene: TRBV2
J gene: TRBJ1-3
D gene: -

CDR3 DNA: TGTGCCACATTACGGACGGCGGGAGGGAGGTCCGGGGAGCTGTTTTTT
CDR3 protein: CATLRTAGGRSGELFF
clone size: once
V gene: TRBV7-9
J gene: TRBJ2-2
D gene: TRBD2

CDR3 DNA: TGTGCGACACAGTGGGGGGGCGCTAGCACAGATACGCAGTATTTT
CDR3 protein: CATQWGGASTDTQYF
clone size: -
V gene: TRBV5-4
J gene: TRBJ2-3
D gene: -

CDR3 DNA: TGTGCCAGCAGTTACCCACAGGGGACTGGGGCCAACGTCCTGACTTTC
CDR3 protein: CASSYPQGTGANVLTF
clone size: -
V gene: TRBV6-6
J gene: TRBJ2-6
D gene: TRBD1